Following are 8 T cell receptor beta chains from one sample sequenced in a study of T cells in tumors after PD-1 blockade. Only in-frame clones appear in the TCRdb table, and some are missing; sequencing was by immunoSEQ multiplex PCR. The table includes about 63,000 clones, approximately 79% detected once. Specimen: PBMCs, collected after anti-PD-1 treatment. Receptor source: a human donor with basal cell carcinoma.

There are a few counts of this clone. The chain uses TRBV28 and TRBJ2-7; 8 positions match TRBD1. Germline V gene sequence: CDR1 MDHEN, CDR2 SYDVKM. This CDR3 contains 14 residues. Trimming cost V 2 bases and J 2 bases; bases outside gene matches: 2. The CDR3 DNA is TGTGCCAGCAGTTTACCGGACAGGGCCTACGAGCAGTACTTC. Its protein is CASSLPDRAYEQYF.

This chain joins TRBV18 and TRBJ1-1, with a tentative D call TRBD1 (5 bases). The V and J ends lost 3 bases and 4 bases respectively, with 12 bases between them. Germline V gene lookup returns CDR1 KGHSH and CDR2 LQKENI. The CDR3 runs to 14 residues. The CDR3 reads CASSPLERGTEAFF. The DNA of the CDR3 is TGTGCCAGCTCACCTCTCGAGAGGGGCACTGAAGCTTTCTTT. Full variable domain (rest looked up from reference TRBV18 and TRBJ1-1): NAGVMQNPRHLVRRRGQEARLRCSPMKGHSHVYWYRQLPEEGLKFMVYLQKENIIDESGMPKERFSAEFPKEGPSILRIQQVVRGDSAAYFCASSPLERGTEAFFGQGTRLTVV.

This chain joins TRBV12-3 or TRBV12-4 and TRBJ2-1, with 9 positions matching TRBD1. The CDR3 length is 13 residues. With V trimmed by 5 bases and J by 9 bases, 5 bases remained unmatched. This chain's CDR3 is CASSDRGAGEQFF. CDR3 DNA sequence: TGTGCCAGCAGTGACAGGGGGGCCGGTGAGCAGTTCTTC.

The chain employs TRBV28 and TRBJ2-4; TRBD1 matches at 7 bases. Germline values: CDR1 MDHEN, CDR2 SYDVKM. The CDR3 is 15 residues long. V shed 5 bases and J 4 bases; nucleotides not matched to a gene: 8. The CDR3 DNA reads TGTGCCAGCAGTCCCCTTATGACAGGGAAAAACATTCAGTACTTC. The encoded protein is CASSPLMTGKNIQYF.

In its sample, this clone was seen a few times. This rearrangement joins TRBV2 to TRBJ2-5, with D unclear. Germline values: CDR1 SNHLY, CDR2 FYNNEI. The CDR3 sequence is 13 residues long. V dropped 2 bases and J dropped 5 bases, with 9 bases sitting between them. CDR3 residues: CASSEWLGETQYF. CDR3 DNA sequence: TGTGCCAGCAGTGAATGGCTCGGGGAGACCCAGTACTTC.

V and J are TRBV5-1 and TRBJ1-2; D is unclear. The CDR3 is 13 residues long. The V gene lost 0 bases and the J gene lost 0 bases, with 3 bases spanning the gap. Germline V gene lookup returns CDR1 SGHRS and CDR2 YFSETQ. For the CDR3, the DNA is TGCGCCAGCAGCTTGGAGCCTAACTATGGCTACACCTTC. Protein: CASSLEPNYGYTF.

The chain has TRBV10-3 and TRBJ2-1; TRBD1 matches 9 bases. The CDR3 runs 17 residues. Germline lookup yields CDR1 ENHRY and CDR2 SYGVKD. With V trimmed by 3 bases and J by 5 bases, 11 bases remained unmatched. The DNA for the CDR3 is TGTGCCATCAGTGACGTAGCCGGGACAGGGAGCGACAATGAGCAGTTCTTC. It is translated as CAISDVAGTGSDNEQFF.

This sequence joins TRBV5-1 and TRBJ2-1; no firm D call. V was trimmed by 4 bases and J by 0 bases, leaving 11 bases between them. Germline values: CDR1 SGHRS, CDR2 YFSETQ. CDR3 length: 15 amino acids. The CDR3, as DNA: TGCGCCAGCAGCCTCCAGGCAAGCTCCTACAATGAGCAGTTCTTC. It specifies CASSLQASSYNEQFF.